This is a list of T cell receptor beta chains from one sample in a study of monozygotic twins with inflammatory bowel disease. TCRdb reanalyzed the 5' RACE reads, giving one entry per CDR3 protein sequence and no DNA. The sample totals 150,000 to 200,000 distinct CDR3 sequences. Sequencing input: blood. The source of these receptors is a human donor with ulcerative colitis or Crohn's disease, or a healthy co-twin of an affected twin (not recorded which). Each CDR3 is given with its conserved first and last residue.

j_gene: TRBJ2-2; v_gene: TRBV19; CDR3aa: CASSIRTSGTGELFF
j_gene: TRBJ2-1; v_gene: TRBV6-1; CDR3aa: CASSEAVGLRYNEQFF
j_gene: TRBJ1-4; v_gene: TRBV11-3; CDR3aa: CASSFGGTPGEKLFF
j_gene: TRBJ2-3; v_gene: TRBV25-1; CDR3aa: CASTERSAGNTQYF
j_gene: TRBJ2-5; v_gene: TRBV7-6; CDR3aa: CAGSTTVGETQYF
j_gene: TRBJ1-1; v_gene: TRBV10-3; CDR3aa: CAISEWGIAEAFF
j_gene: TRBJ2-1; v_gene: TRBV6-1; CDR3aa: CASRGPGQYNEQFF
j_gene: TRBJ2-5; v_gene: TRBV7-2; CDR3aa: CASSFSGTKETQYF
j_gene: TRBJ2-1; v_gene: TRBV12-3/TRBV12-4; CDR3aa: CASSFSKNEQFF
j_gene: TRBJ1-5; v_gene: TRBV2; CDR3aa: CASKGARSNQPQHF
j_gene: TRBJ2-7; v_gene: TRBV20-1; CDR3aa: CSARTPGPRFSYEQYF
j_gene: TRBJ2-1; v_gene: TRBV27; CDR3aa: CASSLIPTSGRLDSYNEQFF
j_gene: TRBJ2-4; v_gene: TRBV2; CDR3aa: CASSQPGTGNDMQYF
j_gene: TRBJ2-5; v_gene: TRBV29-1; CDR3aa: CSVVDIGGKTQYF
j_gene: TRBJ2-1; v_gene: TRBV29-1; CDR3aa: CSALTSGRANEQFF
j_gene: TRBJ1-5; v_gene: TRBV7-9; CDR3aa: CASSLTQGDNQPQHF
j_gene: TRBJ2-7; v_gene: TRBV5-1; CDR3aa: CASSSSRVGEQYF
j_gene: TRBJ2-1; v_gene: TRBV19; CDR3aa: CASREREVVNEQFF
j_gene: TRBJ2-5; v_gene: TRBV6-5; CDR3aa: CASSWTSAYQETQYF
j_gene: TRBJ2-3; v_gene: TRBV7-8; CDR3aa: CASSGDYTDTQYF
j_gene: TRBJ2-3; v_gene: TRBV6-5; CDR3aa: CASRYRDGTDTQYF
j_gene: TRBJ2-3; v_gene: TRBV5-4; CDR3aa: CASSPGGTIPPDTQYF
j_gene: TRBJ1-1; v_gene: TRBV9; CDR3aa: CASSVDGGLDTEAFF
j_gene: TRBJ2-1; v_gene: TRBV7-3; CDR3aa: CASSFDSGNNEQFF
j_gene: TRBJ2-5; v_gene: TRBV29-1; CDR3aa: CSVKRDRQETQYF
j_gene: TRBJ2-3; v_gene: TRBV24-1; CDR3aa: CATSGTPTDTQYF